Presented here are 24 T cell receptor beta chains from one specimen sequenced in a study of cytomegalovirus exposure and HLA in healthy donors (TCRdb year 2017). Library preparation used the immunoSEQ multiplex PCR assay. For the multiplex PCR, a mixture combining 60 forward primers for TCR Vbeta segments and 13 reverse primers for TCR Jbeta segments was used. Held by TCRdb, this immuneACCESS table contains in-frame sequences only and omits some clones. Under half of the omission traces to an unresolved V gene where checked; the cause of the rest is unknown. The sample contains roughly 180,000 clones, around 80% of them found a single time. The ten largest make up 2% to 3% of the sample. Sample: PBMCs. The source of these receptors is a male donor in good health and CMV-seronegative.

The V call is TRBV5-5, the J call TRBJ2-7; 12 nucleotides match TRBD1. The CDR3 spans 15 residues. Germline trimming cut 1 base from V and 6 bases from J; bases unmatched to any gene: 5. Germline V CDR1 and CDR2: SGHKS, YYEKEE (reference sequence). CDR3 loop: CASSLTGQGASEQYF. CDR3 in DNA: TGTGCCAGCAGCTTGACGGGACAGGGGGCCAGCGAGCAGTACTTC.

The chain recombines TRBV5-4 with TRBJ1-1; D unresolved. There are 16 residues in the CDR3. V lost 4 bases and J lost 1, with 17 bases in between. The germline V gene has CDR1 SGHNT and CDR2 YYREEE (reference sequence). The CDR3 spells CASSAYYLTGNTEAFF. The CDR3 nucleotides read TGTGCCAGCAGCGCTTATTATCTGACGGGGAACACTGAAGCTTTCTTT.

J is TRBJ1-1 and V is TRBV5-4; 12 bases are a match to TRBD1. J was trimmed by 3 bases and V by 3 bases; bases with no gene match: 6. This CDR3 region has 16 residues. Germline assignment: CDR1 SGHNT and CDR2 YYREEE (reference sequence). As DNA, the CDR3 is TGTGCCAGCAGCTGGGGGACAGGGGGCCCTTACACTGAAGCTTTCTTT. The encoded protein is CASSWGTGGPYTEAFF.

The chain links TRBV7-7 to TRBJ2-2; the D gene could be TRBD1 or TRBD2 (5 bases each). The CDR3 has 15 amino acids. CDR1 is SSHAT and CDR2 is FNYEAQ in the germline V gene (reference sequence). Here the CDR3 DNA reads TGTGCTAGCGCTGTAGGCCAGGGTCGGACCGGGGAGCTGTTTTTT. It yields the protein CASAVGQGRTGELFF.

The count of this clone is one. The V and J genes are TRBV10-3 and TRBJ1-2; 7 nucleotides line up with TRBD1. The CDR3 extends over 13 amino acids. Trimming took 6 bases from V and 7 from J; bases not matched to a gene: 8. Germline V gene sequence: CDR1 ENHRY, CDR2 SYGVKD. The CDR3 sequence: CAISHDREAGYTF. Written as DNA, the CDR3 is TGTGCCATCAGCCACGACAGGGAGGCTGGCTACACCTTC.

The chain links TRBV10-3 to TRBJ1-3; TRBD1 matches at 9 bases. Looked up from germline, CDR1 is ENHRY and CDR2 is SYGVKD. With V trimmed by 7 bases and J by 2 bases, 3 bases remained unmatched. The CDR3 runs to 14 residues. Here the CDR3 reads CAITWDRAGNTIYF. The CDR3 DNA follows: TGTGCCATCACCTGGGACAGGGCTGGAAACACCATATATTTT.

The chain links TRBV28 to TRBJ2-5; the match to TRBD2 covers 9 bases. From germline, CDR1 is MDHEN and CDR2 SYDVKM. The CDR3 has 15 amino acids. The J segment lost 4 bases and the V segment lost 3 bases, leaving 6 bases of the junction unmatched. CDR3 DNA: TGTGCCAGCAGTTTTTCGCGGGGGGGCCTAGAGACCCAGTACTTC. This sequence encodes CASSFSRGGLETQYF. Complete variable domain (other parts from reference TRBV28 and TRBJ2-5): DVKVTQSSRYLVKRTGEKVFLECVQDMDHENMFWYRQDPGLGLRLIYFSYDVKMKEKGDIPEGYSVSREKKERFSLILESASTNQTSMYLCASSFSRGGLETQYFGPGTRLLVL.

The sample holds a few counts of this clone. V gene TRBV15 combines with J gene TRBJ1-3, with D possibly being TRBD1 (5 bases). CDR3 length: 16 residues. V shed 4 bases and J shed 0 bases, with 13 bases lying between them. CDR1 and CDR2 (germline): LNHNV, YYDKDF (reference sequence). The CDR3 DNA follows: TGTGCCACCAGCAAGACAGCGACCGTCTCTGGAAACACCATATATTTT. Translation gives CATSKTATVSGNTIYF. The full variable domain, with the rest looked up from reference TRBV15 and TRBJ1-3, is DAMVIQNPRYQVTQFGKPVTLSCSQTLNHNVMYWYQQKSSQAPKLLFHYYDKDFNNEADTPDNFQSRRPNTSFCFLDIRSPGLGDTAMYLCATSKTATVSGNTIYFGEGSWLTVV.

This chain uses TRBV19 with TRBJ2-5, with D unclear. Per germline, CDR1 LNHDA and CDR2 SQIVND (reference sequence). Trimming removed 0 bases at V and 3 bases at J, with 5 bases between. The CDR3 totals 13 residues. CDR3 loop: CASSIDQEETQYF. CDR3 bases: TGTGCCAGTAGTATAGATCAGGAAGAGACCCAGTACTTC.

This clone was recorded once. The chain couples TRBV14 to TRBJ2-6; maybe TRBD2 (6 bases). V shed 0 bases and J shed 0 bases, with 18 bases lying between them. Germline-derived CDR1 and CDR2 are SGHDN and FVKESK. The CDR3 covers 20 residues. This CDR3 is CASSQDPLGGPFSGANVLTF. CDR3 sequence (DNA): TGTGCCAGCAGCCAAGATCCCCTCGGGGGACCCTTCTCTGGGGCCAACGTCCTGACTTTC.

CDR3 sequence (DNA): TGCAGCTCTCTGACTAGCGGGGCCTACAATGAGCAGTTCTTC. This gives the protein CSSLTSGAYNEQFF. The J gene is TRBJ2-1, the V gene TRBV29-1, with TRBD2 matching 11 bases. CDR1 and CDR2 from the germline V gene are SQVTM and ANQGSEA. The junction had 5 bases not matched to a gene; V was cut back by 8 bases and J by 2 bases. This CDR3 has 14 residues.

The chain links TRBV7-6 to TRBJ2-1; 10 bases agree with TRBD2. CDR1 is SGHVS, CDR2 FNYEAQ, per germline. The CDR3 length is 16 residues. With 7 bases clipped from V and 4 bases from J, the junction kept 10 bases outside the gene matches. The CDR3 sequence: CASIPPGTSEYNEQFF. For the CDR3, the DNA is TGTGCCAGCATTCCACCTGGGACTAGCGAATACAATGAGCAGTTCTTC.

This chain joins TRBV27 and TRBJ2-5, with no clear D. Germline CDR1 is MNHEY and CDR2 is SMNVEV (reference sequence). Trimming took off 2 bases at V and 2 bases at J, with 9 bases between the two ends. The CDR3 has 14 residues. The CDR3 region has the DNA TGTGCCAGCAGTTTAGGTACAGATCAAGAGACCCAGTACTTC. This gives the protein CASSLGTDQETQYF.

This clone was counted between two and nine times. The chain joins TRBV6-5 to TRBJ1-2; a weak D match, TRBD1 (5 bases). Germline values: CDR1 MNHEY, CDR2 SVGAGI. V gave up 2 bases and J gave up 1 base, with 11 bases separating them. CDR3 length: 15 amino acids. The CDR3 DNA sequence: TGTGCCAGCAGTTACCTGGCAGGGAATAACTATGGCTACACCTTC. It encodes CASSYLAGNNYGYTF.

DNA for the CDR3: TGTGCCAGCAACCATAGGAGACAGGGGAAGACCCAGTACTTC. This gives the protein CASNHRRQGKTQYF. This chain connects TRBV7-2 to TRBJ2-5; 8 bases are shared with TRBD1. This CDR3 spans 14 amino acids. With 7 bases clipped from V and 6 bases from J, the junction kept 10 bases outside the gene matches. Germline CDR1 is SGHTA and CDR2 is FQGNSA.

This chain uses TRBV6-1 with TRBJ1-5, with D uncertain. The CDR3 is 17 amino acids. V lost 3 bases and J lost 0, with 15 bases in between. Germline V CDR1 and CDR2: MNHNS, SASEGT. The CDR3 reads CASSDPPAGYSNQPQHF. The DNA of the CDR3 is TGTGCCAGCAGTGACCCACCCGCGGGATATAGCAATCAGCCCCAGCATTTT.

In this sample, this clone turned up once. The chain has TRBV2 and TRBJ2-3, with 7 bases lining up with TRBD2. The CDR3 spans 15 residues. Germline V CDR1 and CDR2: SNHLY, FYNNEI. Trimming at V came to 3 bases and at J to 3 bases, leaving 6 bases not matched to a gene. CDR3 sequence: CASSDPRGETDTQYF. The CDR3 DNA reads TGTGCCAGCAGTGATCCCCGGGGGGAGACAGATACGCAGTATTTT.

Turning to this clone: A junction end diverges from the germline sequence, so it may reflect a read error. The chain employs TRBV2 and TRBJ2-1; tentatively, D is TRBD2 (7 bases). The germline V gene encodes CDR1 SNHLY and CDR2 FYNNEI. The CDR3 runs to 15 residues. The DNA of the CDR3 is TGTGCCAGCAGGGAAGCTCAAGCCCCGGGGGGCGAGCAGTTCTTC. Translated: CASREAQAPGGEQFF.

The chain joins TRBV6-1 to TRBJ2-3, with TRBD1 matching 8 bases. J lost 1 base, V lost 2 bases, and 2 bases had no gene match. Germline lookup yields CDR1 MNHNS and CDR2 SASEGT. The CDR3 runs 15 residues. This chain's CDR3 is CASSEKGQGTDTQYF. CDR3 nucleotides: TGTGCCAGCAGTGAAAAGGGACAGGGCACAGATACGCAGTATTTT.

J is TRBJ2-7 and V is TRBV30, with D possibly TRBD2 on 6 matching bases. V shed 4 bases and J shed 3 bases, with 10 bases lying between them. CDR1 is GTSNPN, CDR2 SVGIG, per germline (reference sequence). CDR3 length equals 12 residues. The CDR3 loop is CAWTSAGYEQYF. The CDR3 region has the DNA TGTGCCTGGACTAGCGCGGGCTACGAGCAGTACTTC.

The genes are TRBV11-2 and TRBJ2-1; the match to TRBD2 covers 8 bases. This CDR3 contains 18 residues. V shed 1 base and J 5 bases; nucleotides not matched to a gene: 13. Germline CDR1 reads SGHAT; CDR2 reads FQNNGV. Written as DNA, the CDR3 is TGTGCCAGCAGCTTAGCCGGGGGGGCGCGTTCTCTACACAATGAGCAGTTCTTC. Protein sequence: CASSLAGGARSLHNEQFF. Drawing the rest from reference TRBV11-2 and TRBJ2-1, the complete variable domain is EAGVAQSPRYKIIEKRQSVAFWCNPISGHATLYWYQQILGQGPKLLIQFQNNGVVDDSQLPKDRFSAERLKGVDSTLKIQPAKLEDSAVYLCASSLAGGARSLHNEQFFGPGTRLTVL.

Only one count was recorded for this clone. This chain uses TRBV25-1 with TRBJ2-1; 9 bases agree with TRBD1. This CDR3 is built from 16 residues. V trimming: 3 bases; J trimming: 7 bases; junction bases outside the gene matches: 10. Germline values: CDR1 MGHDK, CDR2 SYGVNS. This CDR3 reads CASSDTTGGKMNEQFF. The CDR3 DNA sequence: TGTGCCAGCAGTGACACGACAGGGGGTAAGATGAATGAGCAGTTCTTC.

The CDR3 reads CASSFRDREPHNEQFF. The CDR3 DNA reads as TGTGCCAGCAGCTTTAGGGACAGGGAACCCCACAATGAGCAGTTCTTC. V gene TRBV5-5 combines with J gene TRBJ2-1, with 9 nucleotides matching TRBD1. CDR3 size: 16 residues. The V segment lost 2 bases and the J segment 5 bases; nucleotides outside the gene matches: 8. Germline lookup yields CDR1 SGHKS and CDR2 YYEKEE (reference sequence).

This CDR3 reads CASSQKCPDSRYGYTF. CDR3 DNA: TGCGCCAGCAGTCAAAAATGCCCGGACAGCCGCTATGGCTACACCTTC. The chain uses TRBV23-1 and TRBJ1-2; tentative D call: TRBD1 (6 bases). TRBV23-1 is an ORF, and what it does is uncertain. This CDR3 is 16 amino acids long. V gave up 2 bases and J gave up 4 bases, with 17 bases separating them.